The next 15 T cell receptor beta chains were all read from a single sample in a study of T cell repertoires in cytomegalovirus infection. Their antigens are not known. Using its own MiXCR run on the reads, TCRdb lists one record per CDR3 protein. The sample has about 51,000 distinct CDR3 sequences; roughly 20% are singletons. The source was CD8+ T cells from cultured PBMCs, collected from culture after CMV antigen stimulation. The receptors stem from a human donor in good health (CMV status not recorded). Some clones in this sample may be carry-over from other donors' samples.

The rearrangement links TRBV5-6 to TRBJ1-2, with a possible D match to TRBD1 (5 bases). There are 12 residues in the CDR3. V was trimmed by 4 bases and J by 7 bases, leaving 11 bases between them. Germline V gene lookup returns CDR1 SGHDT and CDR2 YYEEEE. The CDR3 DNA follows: TGTGCCAGCAGCCGGGGGGGAAGTGGCTACACCTTC. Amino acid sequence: CASSRGGSGYTF.

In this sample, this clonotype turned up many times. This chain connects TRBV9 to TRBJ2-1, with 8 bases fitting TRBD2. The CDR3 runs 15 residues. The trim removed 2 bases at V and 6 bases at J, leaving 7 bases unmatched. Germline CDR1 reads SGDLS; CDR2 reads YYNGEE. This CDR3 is CASSVHDGLANEQFF. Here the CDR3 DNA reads TGTGCCAGCAGCGTCCACGATGGACTAGCCAATGAGCAGTTCTTC.

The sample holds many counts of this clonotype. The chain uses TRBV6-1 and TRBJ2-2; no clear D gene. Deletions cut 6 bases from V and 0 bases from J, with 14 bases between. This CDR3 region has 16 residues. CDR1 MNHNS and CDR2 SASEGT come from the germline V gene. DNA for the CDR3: TGTGCCAGCAGGTCCCCACGGTCACCGAACACCGGGGAGCTGTTTTTT. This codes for CASRSPRSPNTGELFF.

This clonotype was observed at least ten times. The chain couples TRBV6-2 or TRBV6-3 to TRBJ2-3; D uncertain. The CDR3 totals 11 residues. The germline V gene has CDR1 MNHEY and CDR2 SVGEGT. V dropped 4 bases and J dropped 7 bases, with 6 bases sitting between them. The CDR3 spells CASSSVYTQYF. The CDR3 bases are TGTGCCAGCAGTTCCGTATATACGCAGTATTTT.

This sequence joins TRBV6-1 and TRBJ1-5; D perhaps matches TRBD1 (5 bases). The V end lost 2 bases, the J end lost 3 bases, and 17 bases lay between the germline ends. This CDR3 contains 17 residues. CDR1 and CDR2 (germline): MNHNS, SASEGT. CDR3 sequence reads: CASSEIQGMWDNQPQHF. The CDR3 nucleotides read TGTGCCAGCAGTGAAATCCAGGGTATGTGGGACAATCAGCCCCAGCATTTT.

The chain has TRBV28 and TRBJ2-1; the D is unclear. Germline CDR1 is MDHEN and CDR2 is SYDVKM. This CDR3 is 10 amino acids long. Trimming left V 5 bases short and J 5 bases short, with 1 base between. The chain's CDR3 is CASSNNEQFF. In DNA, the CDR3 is TGTGCCAGCAGTAACAATGAGCAGTTCTTC.

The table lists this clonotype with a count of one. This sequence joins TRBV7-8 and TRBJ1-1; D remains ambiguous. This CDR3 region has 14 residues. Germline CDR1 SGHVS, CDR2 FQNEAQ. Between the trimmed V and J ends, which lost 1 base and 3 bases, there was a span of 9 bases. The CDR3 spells CASSLGAADTEAFF. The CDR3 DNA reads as TGTGCCAGCAGCTTAGGTGCAGCGGACACTGAAGCTTTCTTT.

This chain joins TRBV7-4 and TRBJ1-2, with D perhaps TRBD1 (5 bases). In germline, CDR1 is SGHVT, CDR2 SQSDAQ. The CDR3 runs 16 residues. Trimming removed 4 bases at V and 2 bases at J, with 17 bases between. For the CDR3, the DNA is TGTGCCAGCAGCTCCCGGGACCTAAGAGGGAACTATGGCTACACCTTC. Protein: CASSSRDLRGNYGYTF.

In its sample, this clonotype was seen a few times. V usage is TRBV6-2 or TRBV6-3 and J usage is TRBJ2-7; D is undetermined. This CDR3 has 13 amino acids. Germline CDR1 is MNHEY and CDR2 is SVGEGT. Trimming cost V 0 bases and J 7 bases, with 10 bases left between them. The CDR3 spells CASSYSDLGEQYF. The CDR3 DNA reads TGTGCCAGCAGTTACTCGGACCTGGGGGAGCAGTACTTC.

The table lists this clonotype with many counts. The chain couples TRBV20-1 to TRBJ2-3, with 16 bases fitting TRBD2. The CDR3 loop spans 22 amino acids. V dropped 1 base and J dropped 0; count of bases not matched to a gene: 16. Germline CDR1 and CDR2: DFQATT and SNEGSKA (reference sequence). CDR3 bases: TGCAGTGCTAGAGCCATAGGAAGGGGACTAGCGGGAGGGGTGACTAGCACAGATACGCAGTATTTT. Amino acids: CSARAIGRGLAGGVTSTDTQYF.

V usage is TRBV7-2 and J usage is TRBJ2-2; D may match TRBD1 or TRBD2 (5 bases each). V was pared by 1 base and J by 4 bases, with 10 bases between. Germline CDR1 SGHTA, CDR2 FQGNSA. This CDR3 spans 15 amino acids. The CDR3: CASSLGGPTTGELFF. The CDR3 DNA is TGTGCCAGCAGCTTAGGGGGACCGACCACCGGGGAGCTGTTTTTT.

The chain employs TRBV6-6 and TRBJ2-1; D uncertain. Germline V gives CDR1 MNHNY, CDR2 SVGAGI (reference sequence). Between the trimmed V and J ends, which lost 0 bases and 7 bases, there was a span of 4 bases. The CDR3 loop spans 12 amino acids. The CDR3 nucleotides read TGTGCCAGCAGTTACTCGAGTAATGAGCAGTTCTTC. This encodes CASSYSSNEQFF.

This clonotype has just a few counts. CDR3 residues: CATSTGVEQYF. Written as DNA, the CDR3 is TGTGCCACCTCGACAGGGGTCGAGCAGTACTTC. The chain links TRBV27 to TRBJ2-7, with 8 bases identical to TRBD1. CDR1 MNHEY and CDR2 SMNVEV come from the germline V gene (reference sequence). The CDR3 sequence is 11 residues long. V shed 10 bases, J shed 6 bases, and the junction held 5 bases outside the gene matches.

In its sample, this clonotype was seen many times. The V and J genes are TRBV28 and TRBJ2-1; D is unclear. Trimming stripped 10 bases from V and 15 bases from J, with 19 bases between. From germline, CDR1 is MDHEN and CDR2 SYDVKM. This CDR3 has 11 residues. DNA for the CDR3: TGTGCCATCTCGAAGAGCCTACAACGGTTCTTC. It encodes CAISKSLQRFF.

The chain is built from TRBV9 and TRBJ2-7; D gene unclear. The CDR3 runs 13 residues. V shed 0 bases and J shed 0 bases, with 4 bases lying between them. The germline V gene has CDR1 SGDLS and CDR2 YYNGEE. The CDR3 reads CASSVDLSYEQYF. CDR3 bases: TGTGCCAGCAGCGTAGATCTCTCCTACGAGCAGTACTTC.